The present TCR beta chain was sequenced within a study of T cell responses to AZD1222 COVID-19 vaccine. Study overall: Second doses at about 4 or about 12 weeks were pooled. Findings and limits, study-wide: Spike-specific TCR depth and breadth grew after two AZD1222 doses. Repertoire samples came only from after the peak T cell response.

The CDR3 is made up of 17 amino acids. V was pared by 1 base and J by 2 bases, with 15 bases between. In germline, CDR1 is SGHVS, CDR2 FQNEAQ. Clones were read by immunoSEQ multiplex PCR, and TCRdb kept only the in-frame ones, dropping some. The repertoire holds 95,000 to 110,000 clones, with about 87% as singletons. Concerning this clone: Its antigen remains unidentified.

This receptor was taken from an adult in good health. Source: peripheral blood, taken on day 0 of AZD1222 vaccination. The chain uses TRBV7-8 and TRBJ1-3, with D perhaps matching TRBD1 (6 bases). Here the CDR3 reads CASSLGWRGAPGNTIYF. CDR3 DNA: TGTGCCAGCAGCTTAGGTTGGAGGGGGGCGCCTGGAAACACCATATATTTT.